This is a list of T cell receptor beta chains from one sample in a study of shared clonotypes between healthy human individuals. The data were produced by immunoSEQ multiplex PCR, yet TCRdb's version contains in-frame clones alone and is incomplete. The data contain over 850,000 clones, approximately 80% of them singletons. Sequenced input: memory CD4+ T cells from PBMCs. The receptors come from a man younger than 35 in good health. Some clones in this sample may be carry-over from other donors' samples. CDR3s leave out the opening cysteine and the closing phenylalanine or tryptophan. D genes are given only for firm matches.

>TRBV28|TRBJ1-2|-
ASSGYTNYGYT
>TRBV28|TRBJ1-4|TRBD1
ASSLSLGTGFWPNEKLF
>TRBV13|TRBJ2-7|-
ASSLDRDYEQY
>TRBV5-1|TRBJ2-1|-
ASSPAGAGNNEQF
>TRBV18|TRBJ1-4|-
ASSPGYSATNEKLF
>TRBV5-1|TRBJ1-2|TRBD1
ASSPWTGGYGYT
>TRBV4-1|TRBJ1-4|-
ASSQVDMGFTNEKLF
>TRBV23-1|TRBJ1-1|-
ASSETANTEAF
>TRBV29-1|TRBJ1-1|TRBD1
SVYTTGADTEAF
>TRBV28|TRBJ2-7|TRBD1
ASLPETGRHEQY
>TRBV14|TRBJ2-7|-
ASSREGGWSYEQY
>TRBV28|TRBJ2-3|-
ASSLDGRRVRDTQY
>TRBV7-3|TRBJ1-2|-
ASSPRATNYGYT